The 32 T cell receptor beta chains below all came from one sample that was sequenced in a study of cytomegalovirus exposure and HLA in healthy donors. PCR employed 60 Vbeta and 13 Jbeta primers. TCRdb's copy holds only in-frame clones and misses some; the assay was immunoSEQ multiplex PCR. The table includes about 150,000 clones, approximately 85% detected once. The specimen was PBMCs. The receptor source for this set is a man aged 45 to 65 in good health and CMV-seropositive.

The V gene is TRBV5-1, the J gene TRBJ1-1, with D unclear. The length of the CDR3 is 16 residues. Germline-derived CDR1 and CDR2 are SGHRS and YFSETQ. V was clipped by 0 bases and J by 1 base, with 13 bases between them. The CDR3 DNA is TGCGCCAGCAGCTTGGCTATCCGGGGTGAGAACACTGAAGCTTTCTTT. This codes for CASSLAIRGENTEAFF.

This chain uses TRBV5-1 with TRBJ2-4, with 7 bases lining up with TRBD1. V lost 0 bases, J lost 7 bases, and 4 bases stayed unmatched. Looked up from germline, CDR1 is SGHRS and CDR2 is YFSETQ. The CDR3 runs to 14 residues. The CDR3 nucleotides are TGCGCCAGCAGCTTGGTCCAACAGGGGAACATTCAGTACTTC. Protein: CASSLVQQGNIQYF.

The rearrangement links TRBV7-3 to TRBJ2-5, with 7 nucleotides matching TRBD2. CDR1 is SGHTA and CDR2 is FQGTGA in the germline V gene. The CDR3 extends over 16 amino acids. V shed 1 base, J shed 2 bases, and the junction held 7 bases outside the gene matches. Here the CDR3 DNA reads TGTGCCAGCAGCTTAAGGACTAGGTCGGGGCAAGAGACCCAGTACTTC. Encoded protein: CASSLRTRSGQETQYF.

The chain couples TRBV2 to TRBJ2-5; 8 bases match TRBD1. The V gene's germline CDR1 is SNHLY and CDR2 FYNNEI. V shed 6 bases, J shed 5 bases, and the junction held 8 bases outside the gene matches. This CDR3 is 14 amino acids long. The CDR3 region is CASRRQGAWETQYF. The CDR3 DNA is TGTGCCAGCAGGCGGCAGGGGGCGTGGGAGACCCAGTACTTC.

The chain employs TRBV28 and TRBJ2-7; no clear D. This CDR3 has 15 residues. Trimming cost V 2 bases and J 2 bases, with 13 bases left between them. Germline V gene data show CDR1 as MDHEN and CDR2 as SYDVKM. The DNA for the CDR3 is TGTGCCAGCAGTTTAAGGCGAGGCAGACCCTACGAGCAGTACTTC. Protein sequence: CASSLRRGRPYEQYF.

Details on this clone: A junction end diverges from the germline sequence, so it may reflect a read error. CDR3 amino acids: CASSLAGASTDTQYF. The CDR3 nucleotides are TGCGCCAGCAGTTTGGCGGGAGCAAGCACAGATACGCAGTATTTT. This sequence joins TRBV5-1 and TRBJ2-3; 7 nucleotides line up with TRBD2. CDR3 length equals 15 residues. Germline CDR1 is SGHRS and CDR2 is YFSETQ. Variable domain in full (rest from reference TRBV5-1 and TRBJ2-3): KAGVTQTPRYLIKTRGQQVTLSCSPISGHRSVSWYQQTPGQGLQFLFEYFSETQRNKGNFPGRFSGRQFSNSRSEMNVSTLELGDSALYLCASSLAGASTDTQYFGPGTRLTVL.

The CDR3 sequence: CAWRPSPGHYEAFF. Written as DNA, the CDR3 is TGTGCCTGGAGACCCAGCCCGGGACACTATGAAGCTTTCTTT. The chain carries TRBV30 and TRBJ1-1, with D perhaps matching TRBD1 (6 bases). Trimming pared 3 bases from V and 7 bases from J, leaving 18 bases between. There are 14 residues in the CDR3. Germline V lookup: CDR1 GTSNPN, CDR2 SVGIG (reference sequence).

This chain uses TRBV19 with TRBJ1-5; no definite D call. V was trimmed by 6 bases and J by 2 bases, leaving 14 bases between them. This CDR3 comprises 15 residues. Germline V gene sequence: CDR1 LNHDA, CDR2 SQIVND (reference sequence). This CDR3 reads CASREESPGNQPQHF. The CDR3 DNA reads TGTGCCAGTAGGGAGGAGTCTCCGGGCAATCAGCCCCAGCATTTT.

This clone occurred a few times. V and J are TRBV7-9 and TRBJ1-1; D is unresolved. CDR1 and CDR2 (germline): SEHNR, FQNEAQ (reference sequence). V was shortened by 1 base and J by 1 base, with 16 bases between the two germline ends. This CDR3 is 17 amino acids long. CDR3 sequence reads: CASSLEPPDWENTEAFF. DNA for the CDR3: TGTGCCAGCAGCTTAGAGCCTCCGGACTGGGAGAACACTGAAGCTTTCTTT.

This clone was observed once. The J gene is TRBJ2-1, the V gene TRBV5-4, with 14 bases aligning to TRBD2. With 3 bases clipped from V and 0 bases from J, the junction kept 2 bases outside the gene matches. Germline-derived CDR1 and CDR2 are SGHNT and YYREEE (reference sequence). This CDR3 is 17 amino acids long. In DNA form, the CDR3 reads TGTGCCAGCAGCTCCGGGACTAGCGGGGGCTCCTACAATGAGCAGTTCTTC. Translating gives CASSSGTSGGSYNEQFF.

This clone came up once. The chain uses TRBV5-1 and TRBJ2-2, with 9 nucleotides matching TRBD2. V trimming: 4 bases; J trimming: 6 bases; junction bases outside the gene matches: 10. This CDR3 is 16 amino acids long. CDR1 is SGHRS and CDR2 is YFSETQ in the germline V gene. In DNA, the CDR3 is TGCGCCAGCAGCCCCCCGTTGGTAGCGGGAGCCGGGGAGCTGTTTTTT. Protein product: CASSPPLVAGAGELFF.

This clone appeared once. The identical CDR3 is also encoded by other nucleotide sequences in the sample. The J gene is TRBJ2-5, the V gene TRBV5-6; TRBD1 agrees at 7 bases. Trimming took 3 bases from V and 2 from J; bases not matched to a gene: 1. This CDR3 is built from 13 residues. The germline V gene encodes CDR1 SGHDT and CDR2 YYEEEE. This CDR3 reads CASSSQGQETQYF. CDR3 nucleotide sequence: TGTGCCAGCAGCTCACAGGGGCAAGAGACCCAGTACTTC.

This chain links TRBV15 with TRBJ2-1, with TRBD1 matching 7 bases. V was clipped by 0 bases and J by 3 bases; unmatched bases: 8. The CDR3 is 17 residues long. The germline V gene has CDR1 LNHNV and CDR2 YYDKDF (reference sequence). CDR3 residues: CATSRDSGPGGYNEQFF. Here the CDR3 DNA reads TGTGCCACCAGCAGAGACAGTGGGCCAGGGGGCTACAATGAGCAGTTCTTC.

Notes on this clone: Other nucleotide sequences from this sample produce the same CDR3. The chain has TRBV5-1 and TRBJ2-2, with TRBD2 identical over 7 bases. Germline-derived CDR1 and CDR2 are SGHRS and YFSETQ. This CDR3 comprises 17 residues. V lost 0 bases, J lost 2 bases, and 7 bases stayed unmatched. The CDR3: CASSLGASGTNTGELFF. The CDR3 DNA reads TGCGCCAGCAGCTTGGGAGCAAGCGGGACCAACACCGGGGAGCTGTTTTTT.

The chain recombines TRBV18 with TRBJ2-7; 7 bases agree with TRBD1. V lost 3 bases and J lost 2; bases outside the gene matches: 4. Germline lookup yields CDR1 KGHSH and CDR2 LQKENI. The CDR3 is 14 amino acids. CDR3 in DNA: TGTGCCAGCTCACCCCCGGGACAGCCCTACGAGCAGTACTTC. Translating it yields CASSPPGQPYEQYF.

CDR3 residues: CASSLSVGLAGVGTQYF. CDR3 bases: TGTGCCAGCAGCTTATCAGTGGGACTAGCGGGAGTTGGTACGCAGTATTTT. This chain links TRBV7-8 with TRBJ2-3; 14 nucleotides match TRBD2. The germline gives CDR1 SGHVS, CDR2 FQNEAQ. Unmatched junction bases numbered 9, after V lost 2 bases and J lost 8 bases. This CDR3 is 17 amino acids long. The entire variable domain, with the rest obtained from reference TRBV7-8 and TRBJ2-3, is as follows: GAGVSQSPRYKVAKRGQDVALRCDPISGHVSLFWYQQALGQGPEFLTYFQNEAQLDKSGLPSDRFFAERPEGSVSTLKIQRTQQEDSAVYLCASSLSVGLAGVGTQYFGPGTRLTVL.

This clone has ten or more counts. CDR3 region: CASSIQGSSGNTIYF. CDR3 coding DNA: TGTGCCAGCAGTATTCAGGGGAGCTCTGGAAACACCATATATTTT. The genes are TRBV6-6 and TRBJ1-3, with D perhaps matching TRBD1 (6 bases). The CDR3 has 15 residues. Germline CDR1 reads MNHNY; CDR2 reads SVGAGI (reference sequence). Between the trimmed V and J ends, which lost 5 bases and 0 bases, there was a span of 11 bases.

J is TRBJ1-2 and V is TRBV27; D may be TRBD1 (6 bases). The CDR3 totals 14 residues. Germline V CDR1 and CDR2: MNHEY, SMNVEV (reference sequence). V was pared by 6 bases and J by 4 bases, with 15 bases between. CDR3 loop: CASRTTGLAYGYTF. The CDR3, as DNA: TGTGCCAGCAGGACAACAGGGTTAGCCTATGGCTACACCTTC.

The rearrangement joins TRBV10-2 to TRBJ2-7, with a weak D call TRBD1 (6 bases). The V gene's germline CDR1 is WSHSY and CDR2 SAAADI. Trimming removed 6 bases at V and 1 base at J, with 10 bases between. The CDR3 totals 13 residues. Here the CDR3 DNA reads TGCGCCAGCAGATTAGGACAGTCCTACGAGCAGTACTTC. This codes for CASRLGQSYEQYF.

The gene calls are TRBV5-1 and TRBJ2-6; 7 nucleotides agree with TRBD2. Losses at the gene ends were 4 bases for V and 0 bases for J; bases not matched to a gene: 7. The CDR3 extends over 17 amino acids. Germline-derived CDR1 and CDR2 are SGHRS and YFSETQ. CDR3 protein: CASSPGEGVSGANVLTF. CDR3 DNA: TGCGCCAGCAGCCCCGGGGAGGGTGTCTCTGGGGCCAACGTCCTGACTTTC.

This clone has just a few counts. Relative to the germline gene, one junction end is altered; a read error may explain this. The chain has TRBV7-9 and TRBJ2-1; the D gene is possibly TRBD2 (6 bases). Germline loops: CDR1 SEHNR, CDR2 FQNEAQ (reference sequence). The CDR3 runs 12 residues. The CDR3 bases are TGTTCCAGCATCCGTGGGGGGAATGAGCAGTTCTTC. Protein: CSSIRGGNEQFF.

The chain has TRBV28 and TRBJ1-5, with 7 bases matching TRBD1. This CDR3 contains 15 residues. The germline CDR1 and CDR2 sequences are MDHEN and SYDVKM. The V segment lost 3 bases and the J segment 2 bases; nucleotides outside the gene matches: 4. The CDR3 bases are TGTGCCAGCAGTTTCACAGGGGACGGCAATCAGCCCCAGCATTTT. It specifies CASSFTGDGNQPQHF. Variable domain in full (rest from reference TRBV28 and TRBJ1-5): DVKVTQSSRYLVKRTGEKVFLECVQDMDHENMFWYRQDPGLGLRLIYFSYDVKMKEKGDIPEGYSVSREKKERFSLILESASTNQTSMYLCASSFTGDGNQPQHFGDGTRLSIL.

The chain combines TRBV5-1 with TRBJ2-5; TRBD1 aligns across 10 bases. The CDR3 length is 14 residues. V was clipped by 5 bases and J by 5 bases; unmatched bases: 6. CDR1 and CDR2 from the germline V gene are SGHRS and YFSETQ. CDR3 protein: CASRATGGAETQYF. The CDR3 DNA reads as TGCGCCAGCAGGGCGACAGGGGGCGCCGAGACCCAGTACTTC.

This clone was detected a few times. The chain has TRBV29-1 and TRBJ2-5; a possible D gene is TRBD1 (5 bases). The V gene's germline CDR1 is SQVTM and CDR2 ANQGSEA. The CDR3 is made up of 13 amino acids. V lost 3 bases and J 4 bases, leaving 12 bases between the germline ends. The chain's CDR3 is CSVDGARGETQYF. The CDR3 nucleotides are TGCAGCGTTGACGGCGCTAGGGGAGAGACCCAGTACTTC.

As for this clone: The sample contains more than one DNA sequence encoding this CDR3. The chain recombines TRBV28 with TRBJ2-7, with D hard to call. Germline lookup yields CDR1 MDHEN and CDR2 SYDVKM. The CDR3 covers 10 residues. The V gene lost 6 bases and the J gene lost 2 bases, with 2 bases spanning the gap. This CDR3 reads CASSTYEQYF. The CDR3 DNA follows: TGTGCCAGCAGCACCTACGAGCAGTACTTC.

The V gene is TRBV7-9, the J gene TRBJ2-5; TRBD2 matches 8 bases. Germline loops: CDR1 SEHNR, CDR2 FQNEAQ (reference sequence). The CDR3 consists of 14 residues. The V gene end was trimmed by 4 bases and the J gene end by 5 bases; junction bases not matched to a gene: 6. The CDR3 loop reads CASSSNSGTETQYF. The CDR3 DNA reads as TGTGCCAGCAGCTCAAATAGCGGGACGGAGACCCAGTACTTC.

This clone was found once. V is TRBV6-1 and J is TRBJ2-7; TRBD1 matches at 10 bases. The CDR3 contains 14 residues. With 7 bases clipped from V and 4 bases from J, the junction kept 7 bases outside the gene matches. The V gene's germline CDR1 is MNHNS and CDR2 SASEGT. CDR3 nucleotides: TGTGCCAGCAACAGGGACAGGGGAAGGTACGAGCAGTACTTC. Translating gives CASNRDRGRYEQYF.

This chain joins TRBV28 and TRBJ2-7, with TRBD1 identical over 10 bases. The CDR3 runs 13 residues. J was trimmed by 6 bases and V by 7 bases; bases with no gene match: 6. Per the germline V gene, CDR1 is MDHEN and CDR2 is SYDVKM. The CDR3 region is CASMRDRGREQYF. CDR3 sequence (DNA): TGTGCCAGCATGCGGGACAGGGGACGCGAGCAGTACTTC.

This clone came up once. The rearrangement uses TRBV10-3 and TRBJ2-5; 8 bases are a match to TRBD1. Germline-derived CDR1 and CDR2 are ENHRY and SYGVKD. Unmatched junction bases numbered 12, after V lost 10 bases and J lost 2 bases. This CDR3 contains 15 residues. The CDR3: CATGTSGTGQETQYF. CDR3 coding DNA: TGTGCCACCGGGACTTCCGGGACAGGACAAGAGACCCAGTACTTC.

The chain is built from TRBV6-5 and TRBJ2-7; TRBD2 agrees at 8 bases. The J segment lost 0 bases and the V segment lost 6 bases, leaving 7 bases of the junction unmatched. The CDR3 spans 15 residues. Germline V gene sequence: CDR1 MNHEY, CDR2 SVGAGI. The CDR3 nucleotides are TGTGCCAGCAGACAAGGACTAGCTGACTCCTACGAGCAGTACTTC. Protein sequence: CASRQGLADSYEQYF.

The chain recombines TRBV5-6 with TRBJ2-5, with 8 bases aligning to TRBD2. V was pared by 0 bases and J by 5 bases, with 6 bases of the junction left unmatched. The CDR3 covers 15 residues. The germline V gene encodes CDR1 SGHDT and CDR2 YYEEEE. CDR3 DNA: TGTGCCAGCAGCTTGGTTACGGGAGGGTGGGAGACCCAGTACTTC. Protein sequence: CASSLVTGGWETQYF.

The V and J genes are TRBV10-1 and TRBJ2-7; 13 bases align to TRBD2. The V and J ends lost 0 bases and 13 bases, in that order; junction bases with no gene match: 6. Per the germline V gene, CDR1 is WNHNN and CDR2 is SYGVQD (reference sequence). This CDR3 contains 14 residues. The CDR3 nucleotides are TGCGCCAGCAGTGAGTCGACTAGCGGGAGGAGTGCATACTTC. Its protein is CASSESTSGRSAYF.